The source of this T cell receptor beta chain is a study of CD8+ T cells in alopecia areata. Study-wide results and caveats: TCR sharing across patients was less clear than in mice, possibly HLA-related.

Treatment of the sample: oral pan-JAK inhibitor, 5-10 mg twice daily. After isolation, RNA underwent reverse transcription to generate cDNA as the sequencing template. Some clones are missing from TCRdb's copy, which holds only in-frame ones; the method was immunoSEQ multiplex PCR. The data contain 150,000 to 200,000 clones, about 71% of them singletons. In the case of this clone: The target antigen is unknown.

The clonotype comes from a human donor with alopecia areata. The sample consisted of CD4+ T cells sorted from blood, taken at week 4, from a patient treated with tofacitinib.

CDR3 nucleotide sequence: TGCGCCAGCAGCCAAATCGACGCTACCCAAGAGACCCAGTACTTC. Encoded protein: CASSQIDATQETQYF. V usage is TRBV5-1 and J usage is TRBJ2-5; D gene uncertain. This CDR3 contains 15 residues. V was cut by 4 bases and J by 1 base, with 14 bases left in between. The germline CDR1 and CDR2 sequences are SGHRS and YFSETQ. The full variable domain, with the rest looked up from reference TRBV5-1 and TRBJ2-5, is KAGVTQTPRYLIKTRGQQVTLSCSPISGHRSVSWYQQTPGQGLQFLFEYFSETQRNKGNFPGRFSGRQFSNSRSEMNVSTLELGDSALYLCASSQIDATQETQYFGPGTRLLVL.